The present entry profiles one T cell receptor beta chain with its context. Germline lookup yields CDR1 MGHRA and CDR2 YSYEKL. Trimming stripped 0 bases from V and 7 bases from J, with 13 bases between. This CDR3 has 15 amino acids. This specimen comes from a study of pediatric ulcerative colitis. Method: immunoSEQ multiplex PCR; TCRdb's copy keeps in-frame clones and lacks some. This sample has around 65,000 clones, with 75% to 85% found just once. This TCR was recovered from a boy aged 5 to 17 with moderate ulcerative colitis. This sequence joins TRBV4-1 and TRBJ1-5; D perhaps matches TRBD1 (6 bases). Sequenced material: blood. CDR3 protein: CASSQDRGPRQPQHF. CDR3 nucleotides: TGCGCCAGCAGCCAAGATCGGGGGCCGCGGCAGCCCCAGCATTTT.